Given below is one T cell receptor beta chain in context. Its specificity is not known. The CDR3 runs to 13 residues. Germline CDR1 reads SEHNR; CDR2 reads FQNEAQ (reference sequence). Trimming shortened V by 4 bases and J by 3 bases, and 10 bases separated the two germline ends. The entry originates in a study of response to subunit inactivated influenza vaccine. Whole-study findings and limits: The authors suggested that few new T cells are recruited per seasonal influenza vaccination.

TCRdb re-called the RT-PCR reads through MiXCR, storing one row per CDR3 protein. The sample lists about 190,000 distinct CDR3 sequences, 13% to 15% seen once, with about 28% in the top ten. The chain recombines TRBV7-9 with TRBJ2-7; D gene ambiguous. The receptor was isolated from a man aged 50 or older who received an inactivated influenza vaccine. Sample: CD8+ T cells sorted from PBMCs, taken 5 days after vaccination. The CDR3 nucleotides read TGTGCCAGCAGCTCCACTCAGGACTACGAGCAGTACTTC. It specifies CASSSTQDYEQYF.